Listed below are T cell receptor beta chains from one sample, sequenced in a study of identical twins. TCRdb recomputed calls from the 5' RACE reads with MiXCR, one row per CDR3 protein. The data show 690,000 or so distinct CDR3 sequences, over 8.5% seen once. These data were also reused for a study on yellow fever vaccine responses in identical twins.

The material sequenced was PBMCs. These receptors were collected from a woman between 18 and 29 years old in good health. Both conserved end residues are part of each CDR3. D genes are given only for firm matches. Clone size, where shown, is once, few, many, or a class for clones that have expanded.

>TRBD2|.|TRBJ2-7|TRBV12-3/TRBV12-4
CASSLALSGAYEQYF
TGTGCCAGCAGTTTAGCGCTCAGCGGGGCCTACGAGCAGTACTTC
>TRBD1|many|TRBJ2-7|TRBV6-2/TRBV6-3
CASRKDIRRTGANSYEQYF
TGTGCCAGCAGGAAAGACATCCGCCGGACAGGGGCGAACTCCTACGAGCAGTACTTC
>.|.|TRBJ1-6|TRBV3-1
CASSQGSGMGSPLHF
TGTGCCAGCAGCCAAGGGTCCGGAATGGGTTCACCCCTCCACTTT
>TRBD1|.|TRBJ2-7|TRBV5-1
CASSLALGTGPYEQYF
TGCGCCAGCAGCTTGGCCCTCGGGACAGGGCCCTACGAGCAGTACTTC
>.|.|TRBJ2-2|TRBV7-2
CASSLGGRLGELFF
TGTGCCAGCAGCTTAGGGGGCAGGTTGGGGGAGCTGTTTTTT
>.|.|TRBJ2-1|TRBV10-1
CASSDGFGGNEQFF
TGCGCCAGCAGTGACGGATTTGGGGGAAATGAGCAGTTCTTC
>.|.|TRBJ2-4|TRBV29-1
CSAQGRGIGNIQYF
TGCAGCGCCCAAGGTAGGGGGATTGGAAACATTCAGTACTTC
>.|few|TRBJ2-1|TRBV9
CASSGDNEQFF
TGTGCCAGCAGCGGGGACAATGAGCAGTTCTTC
>.|.|TRBJ1-1|TRBV2
CASRKGVSGTEAFF
TGTGCCAGCAGAAAGGGGGTTTCGGGCACTGAAGCTTTCTTT
>.|many|TRBJ2-1|TRBV24-1
CATSDPTENVYNEQFF
TGTGCCACCAGTGATCCCACAGAAAACGTTTACAATGAGCAGTTCTTC
>.|many|TRBJ2-2|TRBV21-1
CASSKAGSGTNTGELFF
TGTGCCAGCAGCAAAGCGGGTAGCGGGACCAACACCGGGGAGCTGTTTTTT
>.|many|TRBJ1-2|TRBV3-1
CASSQVKYGYTF
TGTGCCAGCAGCCAAGTCAAGTATGGCTACACCTTC
>TRBD1|.|TRBJ1-1|TRBV11-2
CASSFRGQDTEAFF
TGTGCCAGCAGCTTTAGGGGACAGGACACTGAAGCTTTCTTT
>.|.|TRBJ2-3|TRBV10-3
CAISDVAYTDTQYF
TGTGCCATCAGTGATGTCGCCTACACAGATACGCAGTATTTT
>TRBD2|many|TRBJ2-2|TRBV27
CASSLSEASGEELFF
TGTGCCAGCAGTTTATCGGAGGCTAGCGGGGAGGAGCTGTTTTTT
>TRBD1|few|TRBJ2-1|TRBV20-1
CSARDLGPDRAPEPYNEQFF
TGCAGTGCTAGAGATCTGGGCCCCGACAGGGCGCCAGAGCCCTACAATGAGCAGTTCTTC
>TRBD2|.|TRBJ2-1|TRBV12-3/TRBV12-4
CASRVSLAGLGLFF
TGTGCCAGCAGGGTATCACTAGCGGGACTTGGTTTGTTCTTC